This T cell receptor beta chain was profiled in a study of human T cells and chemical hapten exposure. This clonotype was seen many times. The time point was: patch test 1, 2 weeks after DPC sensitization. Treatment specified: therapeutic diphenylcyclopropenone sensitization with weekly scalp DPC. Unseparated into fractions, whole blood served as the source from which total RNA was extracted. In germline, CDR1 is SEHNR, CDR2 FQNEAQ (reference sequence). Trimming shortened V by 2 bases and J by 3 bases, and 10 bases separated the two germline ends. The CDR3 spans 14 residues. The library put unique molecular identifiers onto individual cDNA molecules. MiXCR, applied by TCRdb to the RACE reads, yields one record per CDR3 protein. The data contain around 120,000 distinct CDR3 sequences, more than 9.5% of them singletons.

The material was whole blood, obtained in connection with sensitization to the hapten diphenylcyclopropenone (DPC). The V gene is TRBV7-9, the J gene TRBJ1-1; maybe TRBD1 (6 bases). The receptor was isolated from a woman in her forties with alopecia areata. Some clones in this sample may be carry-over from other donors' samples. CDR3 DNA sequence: TGTGCCAGCAGCTTAAGCGGGACACACACTGAAGCTTTCTTT. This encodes CASSLSGTHTEAFF.